Each of the 21 T cell receptor beta chains below was sequenced from the same sample in a study of beta chain features in type 1 diabetes. Since all of the isolated RNA was reverse transcribed, expressed TCRB transcripts were what got sequenced. Method: immunoSEQ multiplex PCR; TCRdb's copy keeps in-frame clones and lacks some. The table has under 450,000 clones, approximately 15% seen once; the top ten hold approximately 0.02%. Sequencing was done on a sample of naive CD4+ T cells from blood. The receptors derive from a woman aged 18-29 years in good health.

The DNA of the CDR3 is TGTGCCAGCAGCTTAGCGTCGACTAGCGGGATAAACGAGCAGTACTTC. It encodes CASSLASTSGINEQYF. The V and J genes are TRBV7-2 and TRBJ2-7, with TRBD2 matching 11 bases. This CDR3 region has 16 residues. Germline values: CDR1 SGHTA, CDR2 FQGNSA. Trimming took 0 bases from V and 5 from J; bases not matched to a gene: 6.

The chain joins TRBV5-4 to TRBJ2-1; D unresolved. Per the germline V gene, CDR1 is SGHNT and CDR2 is YYREEE (reference sequence). Trimming stripped 6 bases from V and 3 bases from J, with 13 bases between. This CDR3 spans 14 amino acids. CDR3 sequence: CASTPYSSYNEQFF. The DNA for the CDR3 is TGTGCCAGCACCCCCTATAGCAGCTACAATGAGCAGTTCTTC.

The chain joins TRBV29-1 to TRBJ2-1; D perhaps matches TRBD2 (5 bases). V lost 7 bases and J 4 bases, leaving 14 bases between the germline ends. This CDR3 is 13 amino acids long. CDR1 and CDR2 (germline): SQVTM, ANQGSEA. Here the CDR3 reads CSGRALLYNEQFF. As DNA, the CDR3 is TGCAGCGGGCGGGCCCTGCTTTACAATGAGCAGTTCTTC.

The chain carries TRBV7-2 and TRBJ2-5, with 8 bases aligning to TRBD2. The germline V gene encodes CDR1 SGHTA and CDR2 FQGNSA. CDR3 length equals 16 residues. V lost 6 bases and J lost 4; bases outside the gene matches: 13. The CDR3: CASSLFGTRIGETQYF. In DNA, the CDR3 is TGTGCCAGCAGTCTCTTCGGGACTAGGATCGGAGAGACCCAGTACTTC.

The V gene is TRBV5-4, the J gene TRBJ1-1; 11 bases match TRBD1. The V gene end was trimmed by 1 base and the J gene end by 5 bases; junction bases not matched to a gene: 4. The CDR3 is made up of 15 amino acids. CDR1 is SGHNT, CDR2 YYREEE, per germline (reference sequence). CDR3 sequence reads: CASSLMDRGRTEAFF. As DNA, the CDR3 is TGTGCCAGCAGCTTGATGGACAGGGGGCGAACTGAAGCTTTCTTT.

The chain has TRBV2 and TRBJ2-5; TRBD1 agrees at 11 bases. The J segment lost 5 bases and the V segment lost 6 bases, leaving 8 bases of the junction unmatched. Germline V gene lookup returns CDR1 SNHLY and CDR2 FYNNEI. The CDR3 contains 15 residues. CDR3: CASRSGQGARETQYF. For the CDR3, the DNA is TGTGCCAGCAGATCAGGACAGGGGGCGCGGGAGACCCAGTACTTC.

The V and J genes are TRBV30 and TRBJ1-1, with D possibly TRBD1 on 6 matching bases. Germline V gene lookup returns CDR1 GTSNPN and CDR2 SVGIG (reference sequence). The CDR3 length is 14 residues. V lost 1 base and J lost 5, with 14 bases in between. DNA for the CDR3: TGTGCCTGGAGTGATGACAGGAAGGGGACTGAAGCTTTCTTT. This codes for CAWSDDRKGTEAFF.

This clone has just a few counts. The chain recombines TRBV9 with TRBJ2-4, with TRBD2 identical over 7 bases. The CDR3 consists of 16 residues. Per germline, CDR1 SGDLS and CDR2 YYNGEE. After removal of 0 bases from V and 6 bases from J, the junction contained 9 bases not matched to a gene. The CDR3 coding sequence is TGTGCCAGCAGCGTAGCGCCTAGCGGATTGGGAAACATTCAGTACTTC. It is translated as CASSVAPSGLGNIQYF.

This chain uses TRBV7-3 with TRBJ2-1; maybe TRBD2 (5 bases). The CDR3 is made up of 17 amino acids. Trimming removed 0 bases at V and 0 bases at J, with 12 bases between. Per the germline V gene, CDR1 is SGHTA and CDR2 is FQGTGA. CDR3 nucleotides: TGTGCCAGCAGCTTAACGGGAGCCCTGGGCTCCTACAATGAGCAGTTCTTC. This sequence encodes CASSLTGALGSYNEQFF.

This clone was seen a few times. The chain uses TRBV9 and TRBJ1-3, with D maybe TRBD1 (6 bases). Per the germline V gene, CDR1 is SGDLS and CDR2 is YYNGEE. The CDR3 totals 16 residues. The V end lost 4 bases, the J end lost 0 bases, and 14 bases lay between the germline ends. The CDR3 DNA is TGTGCCAGCAGCCTTACACAGGGTAACTCTGGAAACACCATATATTTT. Translated: CASSLTQGNSGNTIYF.

This clone has more than one count but fewer than ten. The V call is TRBV30, the J call TRBJ2-7; 8 nucleotides agree with TRBD2. Germline values: CDR1 GTSNPN, CDR2 SVGIG (reference sequence). Unmatched junction bases numbered 14, after V lost 2 bases and J lost 5 bases. The CDR3 runs to 16 residues. For the CDR3, the DNA is TGTGCCTGGAGTTCTCCGGGGCGGGAGGTAGTCGACGAGCAGTACTTC. As protein: CAWSSPGREVVDEQYF.

This clone was counted a few times. The V call is TRBV7-9, the J call TRBJ2-1, with D perhaps matching TRBD2 (6 bases). V lost 4 bases to trimming and J lost 10 bases, with 17 bases between them. The CDR3 covers 14 residues. Germline-derived CDR1 and CDR2 are SEHNR and FQNEAQ (reference sequence). Here the CDR3 DNA reads TGTGCCAGCAGCTCAGGGACTCTCGTGCGGGAGCAGTTCTTC. Amino acid sequence: CASSSGTLVREQFF.

The chain's CDR3 is CAISESSGGRNEQYF. The CDR3 DNA sequence: TGTGCCATCAGTGAGTCATCGGGGGGTCGGAACGAGCAGTACTTC. The rearrangement joins TRBV10-3 to TRBJ2-7, with 7 nucleotides matching TRBD2. The CDR3 sequence is 15 residues long. V shed 0 bases, J shed 5 bases, and the junction held 7 bases outside the gene matches. Germline CDR1 and CDR2: ENHRY and SYGVKD.

This clone turned up a few times. V gene TRBV15 combines with J gene TRBJ1-4, with D uncertain. Per germline, CDR1 LNHNV and CDR2 YYDKDF (reference sequence). The ends were cut back, 2 bases at V and 12 bases at J, with 13 bases in the middle. The CDR3 covers 13 residues. CDR3 protein: CATSRHAGGQLFF. CDR3 DNA sequence: TGTGCCACCAGCAGACACGCTGGTGGCCAACTGTTTTTT.

This rearrangement joins TRBV5-1 to TRBJ2-1; TRBD2 is a possible D gene (6 bases). The germline V gene has CDR1 SGHRS and CDR2 YFSETQ. V shed 1 base and J shed 7 bases, with 15 bases lying between them. The CDR3 totals 15 residues. The CDR3 DNA sequence: TGCGCCAGCAGCTTGTCCAGTTCGGGGGTAAATGAGCAGTTCTTC. Protein sequence: CASSLSSSGVNEQFF.

A few counts support this clone. The chain joins TRBV6-6 to TRBJ2-3; the match to TRBD2 covers 11 bases. The germline CDR1 and CDR2 sequences are MNHNY and SVGAGI (reference sequence). CDR3 length equals 16 residues. The J segment lost 1 base and the V segment lost 4 bases, leaving 4 bases of the junction unmatched. The CDR3 DNA reads TGTGCCAGCAGTTTTAGCGGGAGGGCCGGCACAGATACGCAGTATTTT. As protein: CASSFSGRAGTDTQYF.

As concerns this clone: The junction does not match germline at one end; this may be a read error. J is TRBJ2-3 and V is TRBV7-2; no firm D call. The germline gives CDR1 SGHTA, CDR2 FQGNSA. This CDR3 has 15 amino acids. The CDR3 protein is CANSLSTPSTDTQYF. The DNA of the CDR3 is TGTGCCAACAGCCTTTCTACCCCGAGCACAGATACGCAGTATTTT.

The chain combines TRBV4-3 with TRBJ2-1; TRBD2 matches 9 bases. CDR3 size: 16 residues. The V segment lost 0 bases and the J segment 10 bases; nucleotides outside the gene matches: 10. Germline CDR1 reads LGHNA; CDR2 reads YSLEER. This CDR3 is CASSQDPSGKGEEQFF. For the CDR3, the DNA is TGCGCCAGCAGCCAAGATCCTAGCGGGAAGGGGGAAGAGCAGTTCTTC.

The DNA for the CDR3 is TGTGCCAGTAGTATGCCGGGACTAGCGGGTTCCTATGAGCAGTTCTTC. It codes for CASSMPGLAGSYEQFF. V gene TRBV19 combines with J gene TRBJ2-1, with 12 bases that match TRBD2. The CDR3 is 16 amino acids. V dropped 3 bases and J dropped 8; count of bases not matched to a gene: 8. From germline, CDR1 is LNHDA and CDR2 SQIVND (reference sequence).

This clone was seen more than once but under ten times. The rearrangement joins TRBV11-2 to TRBJ2-1, with 9 positions matching TRBD1. J lost 2 bases, V lost 3 bases, and 2 bases had no gene match. Germline CDR1 and CDR2: SGHAT and FQNNGV. This CDR3 has 15 amino acids. As DNA, the CDR3 is TGTGCCAGCAGCTTTAACAGGGGGCCCTACAATGAGCAGTTCTTC. This sequence encodes CASSFNRGPYNEQFF.

This clone was counted a few times. V is TRBV7-3 and J is TRBJ2-6; D not resolved. In germline, CDR1 is SGHTA, CDR2 FQGTGA. CDR3 size: 15 residues. V dropped 2 bases and J dropped 0 bases, with 5 bases sitting between them. The CDR3 region has the DNA TGTGCCAGCAGCTTATTGGCCTCTGGGGCCAACGTCCTGACTTTC. Its translation is CASSLLASGANVLTF.